Presented here are 17 T cell receptor beta chains from one specimen sequenced in a study of blood T cell repertoires in COVID-19. The table came from immunoSEQ multiplex PCR; TCRdb's copy has only in-frame clones and leaves some out. The repertoire has 150,000 to 200,000 clones, 87% of them found once; the top ten carry roughly 4%. Sequencing used peripheral blood. These receptors all come from an older woman who had recovered from COVID-19.

V usage is TRBV6-1 and J usage is TRBJ2-2, with 9 nucleotides matching TRBD2. The germline CDR1 and CDR2 sequences are MNHNS and SASEGT. This CDR3 spans 16 amino acids. V trimming: 4 bases; J trimming: 10 bases; junction bases outside the gene matches: 13. The CDR3 DNA follows: TGTGCCAGCAGTGGCAGAGGGCTAGCGGGGCCCCCGGAGCTGTTTTTT. Translating gives CASSGRGLAGPPELFF.

The gene calls are TRBV3-1 (or the pseudogene TRBV3-2) and TRBJ2-2; D perhaps matches TRBD2 (5 bases). Germline lookup yields CDR1 LGHDT and CDR2 YNNKEL (reference sequence). The V end lost 4 bases, the J end lost 7 bases, and 13 bases lay between the germline ends. The CDR3 is 14 amino acids. CDR3 sequence (DNA): TGTGCCAGCAGCCTCGACGGGGTCGGCGGGGAGCTGTTTTTT. The encoded protein is CASSLDGVGGELFF.

V usage is TRBV28 and J usage is TRBJ2-7, with 7 nucleotides matching TRBD2. Germline V lookup: CDR1 MDHEN, CDR2 SYDVKM. CDR3 length: 13 amino acids. The V and J ends lost 6 bases and 5 bases, in that order; junction bases with no gene match: 7. CDR3 DNA sequence: TGTGCCAGCAGGGATGGGGGGGTCCACGAGCAGTACTTC. This sequence encodes CASRDGGVHEQYF.

The count of this clone is one. CDR3 in DNA: TGCGCCAGCAGCCAACCGGGGAATGAGCAGTTCTTC. Translating it yields CASSQPGNEQFF. The chain combines TRBV4-1 with TRBJ2-1, with D maybe TRBD2 (5 bases). The CDR3 length is 12 residues. The germline gives CDR1 MGHRA, CDR2 YSYEKL. The V gene lost 2 bases and the J gene lost 7 bases, with 6 bases spanning the gap.

This chain uses TRBV19 with TRBJ2-3; 9 bases fit TRBD2. Trimming at V came to 5 bases and at J to 1 base, leaving 7 bases not matched to a gene. The CDR3 is 16 residues long. Germline CDR1 LNHDA, CDR2 SQIVND (reference sequence). In DNA form, the CDR3 reads TGTGCCAGTAGTTCCGGACTAGCGCGCGGCACAGATACGCAGTATTTT. It specifies CASSSGLARGTDTQYF.

The chain is built from TRBV28 and TRBJ2-1, with 10 nucleotides matching TRBD2. Germline CDR1 MDHEN, CDR2 SYDVKM. V shed 6 bases and J 8 bases; nucleotides not matched to a gene: 7. There are 14 residues in the CDR3. This chain's CDR3 is CASRRAGGAYEQFF. The CDR3 nucleotides are TGTGCCAGCAGAAGAGCGGGGGGGGCCTATGAGCAGTTCTTC.

This sequence joins TRBV18 and TRBJ2-7; TRBD2 matches 8 bases. Trimming took 0 bases from V and 3 from J; bases not matched to a gene: 7. Germline CDR1 KGHSH, CDR2 LQKENI. The CDR3 spans 16 residues. The DNA for the CDR3 is TGTGCCAGCTCACCACCGCCCAGCGGGGGTTTCTACGAGCAGTACTTC. It yields the protein CASSPPPSGGFYEQYF.

J is TRBJ1-1 and V is TRBV6-5, with D unclear. Trimming removed 7 bases at V and 1 base at J, with 16 bases between. CDR1 is MNHEY, CDR2 SVGAGI, per germline. The CDR3 is made up of 15 amino acids. In DNA, the CDR3 is TGTGCCAGCAACTCCGGGTCCACCACGAACACTGAAGCTTTCTTT. Its translation is CASNSGSTTNTEAFF.

This chain joins TRBV28 and TRBJ1-1, with a possible D match to TRBD1 (5 bases). Per the germline V gene, CDR1 is MDHEN and CDR2 is SYDVKM. There are 13 residues in the CDR3. V lost 8 bases to trimming and J lost 3 bases, with 13 bases between them. The DNA for the CDR3 is TGTGCCAGCTCCACCGGGGGGTACACTGAAGCTTTCTTT. Protein product: CASSTGGYTEAFF.

This clone was recorded once. The chain employs TRBV5-1 and TRBJ2-2, with 10 bases lining up with TRBD1. The CDR3 contains 17 residues. The V and J ends lost 2 bases and 4 bases, in that order; junction bases with no gene match: 8. The V gene's germline CDR1 is SGHRS and CDR2 YFSETQ. The CDR3 sequence is CASSFDRGQIGTGELFF. In DNA, the CDR3 is TGCGCCAGCAGCTTCGACAGGGGGCAAATTGGCACCGGGGAGCTGTTTTTT.

V gene TRBV19 combines with J gene TRBJ1-1; D gene uncertain. CDR3 length: 13 amino acids. CDR1 and CDR2 (germline): LNHDA, SQIVND (reference sequence). Trimming shortened V by 7 bases and J by 2 bases, and 11 bases separated the two germline ends. CDR3 DNA sequence: TGTGCCAGTAAATCAAGAGAAAACACTGAAGCTTTCTTT. Residues: CASKSRENTEAFF.

The chain has TRBV5-4 and TRBJ2-7; 11 bases line up with TRBD1. This CDR3 spans 15 amino acids. Trimming at V came to 4 bases and at J to 2 bases, leaving 5 bases not matched to a gene. Per the germline V gene, CDR1 is SGHNT and CDR2 is YYREEE (reference sequence). The CDR3 nucleotides are TGTGCCAGCAGCCGAGGGACAGGGGGTACCTACGAGCAGTACTTC. Protein: CASSRGTGGTYEQYF.

This chain uses TRBV7-9 with TRBJ2-3; D not resolved. Trimming shortened V by 1 base and J by 6 bases, and 11 bases separated the two germline ends. Looked up from germline, CDR1 is SEHNR and CDR2 is FQNEAQ (reference sequence). The CDR3 is 14 residues long. The CDR3 protein is CASSLGFASDTQYF. The DNA for the CDR3 is TGTGCCAGCAGCTTAGGGTTCGCGTCTGATACGCAGTATTTT.

CDR3 bases: TGTGCCAGCAGCCAAGAGACTAGCGGGGGCTACACAGATACGCAGTATTTT. Its translation is CASSQETSGGYTDTQYF. V gene TRBV4-2 combines with J gene TRBJ2-3; 12 nucleotides line up with TRBD2. The CDR3 is 17 residues long. CDR1 is LGHNA and CDR2 is YNFKEQ in the germline V gene. V lost 0 bases to trimming and J lost 2 bases; unmatched junction nucleotides: 3.

V gene TRBV19 combines with J gene TRBJ2-2, with unresolved D. Trimming shortened V by 5 bases and J by 4 bases, and 11 bases separated the two germline ends. This CDR3 spans 14 amino acids. CDR1 and CDR2 from the germline V gene are LNHDA and SQIVND (reference sequence). The CDR3 DNA sequence: TGTGCCAGTAGTGTTCTTGTGGCCACCGGGGAGCTGTTTTTT. Amino acids: CASSVLVATGELFF. Full variable domain (missing parts from reference TRBV19 and TRBJ2-2): DGGITQSPKYLFRKEGQNVTLSCEQNLNHDAMYWYRQDPGQGLRLIYYSQIVNDFQKGDIAEGYSVSREKKESFPLTVTSAQKNPTAFYLCASSVLVATGELFFGEGSRLTVL.

This chain connects TRBV4-1 to TRBJ2-3; 9 nucleotides match TRBD1. The germline V gene has CDR1 MGHRA and CDR2 YSYEKL. The CDR3 is made up of 15 amino acids. V dropped 5 bases and J dropped 6; count of bases not matched to a gene: 9. CDR3 sequence: CASSTSRDRVDTQYF. DNA for the CDR3: TGCGCCAGCAGCACGTCCCGGGACAGGGTTGATACGCAGTATTTT.

A few counts support this clone. The rearrangement links TRBV2 to TRBJ2-1; 7 bases line up with TRBD2. This CDR3 has 14 residues. Germline values: CDR1 SNHLY, CDR2 FYNNEI. V lost 6 bases, J lost 3 bases, and 5 bases stayed unmatched. The CDR3: CASRSTSIYNEQFF. The CDR3, as DNA: TGTGCCAGCAGATCGACTAGCATCTACAATGAGCAGTTCTTC.